This T cell receptor beta chain was identified in a study of identical twins. V gave up 7 bases and J gave up 2 bases, with 15 bases separating them. The CDR3 length is 14 residues. This clonotype was seen only a few times. Its antigen is not known. General study results and limits: Low generation probability was overrepresented in out-of-frame alpha sequences shared by twins.

TCRdb re-analysed the 5' RACE reads in MiXCR, keeping a single row per CDR3 protein. The repertoire holds 650,000 to 800,000 distinct CDR3 sequences, with 8.5% to 9.5% as singletons. These data were also filed under a second study, of yellow fever vaccine responses in identical twins.

The material sequenced was PBMCs. The genes are TRBV12-3 or TRBV12-4 and TRBJ2-7; D is perhaps TRBD1 (6 bases). The TCR sequence derives from a woman in her late teens or twenties in good health. CDR3 residues: CASTNRGTTYEQYF. CDR3 coding DNA: TGTGCCAGCACTAATAGGGGGACAACCTACGAGCAGTACTTC.